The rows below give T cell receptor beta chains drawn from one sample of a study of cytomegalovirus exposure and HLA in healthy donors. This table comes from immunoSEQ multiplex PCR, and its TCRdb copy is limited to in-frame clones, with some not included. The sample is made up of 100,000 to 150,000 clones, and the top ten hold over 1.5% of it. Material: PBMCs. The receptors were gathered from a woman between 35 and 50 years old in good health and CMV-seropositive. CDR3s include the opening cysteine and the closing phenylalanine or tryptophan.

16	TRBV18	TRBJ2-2	CASSPLAGTNTGELFF
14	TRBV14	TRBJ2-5	CASSLGRGSQTQYF
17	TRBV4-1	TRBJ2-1	CASSQAPGTGVLDEQFF
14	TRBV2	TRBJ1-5	CATSRDRSNQPQHF
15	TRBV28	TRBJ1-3	CASSTTGWSGNTIYF
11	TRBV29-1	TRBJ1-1	CSVEDLQSAFF
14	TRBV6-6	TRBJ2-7	CASSQTSGFYEQYF
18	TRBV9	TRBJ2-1	CASSSGGGAGVSYNEQFF
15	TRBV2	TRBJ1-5	CASTPDEGAGQPQHF
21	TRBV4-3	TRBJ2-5	CASSPPEGNNPLQGGKETQYF
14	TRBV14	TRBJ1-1	CASSQINSNTEAFF